These 14 T cell receptor beta chains originate from one sample sequenced in a study of blood T cell repertoires in COVID-19. Libraries were prepared by immunoSEQ multiplex PCR; TCRdb keeps only in-frame clonotypes and omits some of them. The sample has approximately 31,000 clones, 80% to 90% seen once. What was sequenced was peripheral blood. The receptors stem from a woman aged 80 or over with active or convalescent COVID-19.

The rearrangement uses TRBV28 and TRBJ2-5; 9 nucleotides match TRBD1. There are 15 residues in the CDR3. The germline gives CDR1 MDHEN, CDR2 SYDVKM. V lost 5 bases to trimming and J lost 0 bases; unmatched junction nucleotides: 4. The CDR3 sequence is CASSKDRGNQETQYF. DNA of the CDR3: TGTGCCAGCAGTAAGGACAGGGGCAACCAAGAGACCCAGTACTTC.

This clone was seen a single time. The V and J genes are TRBV28 and TRBJ2-7; TRBD1 might be the D (6 bases). Germline CDR1 reads MDHEN; CDR2 reads SYDVKM. V was shortened by 5 bases and J by 0 bases, with 11 bases between the two germline ends. This CDR3 comprises 14 residues. DNA of the CDR3: TGTGCCAGCAGTCAAACAGGGTACTCCTACGAGCAGTACTTC. It is translated as CASSQTGYSYEQYF.

J is TRBJ2-7 and V is TRBV30; TRBD1 is a possible D gene (5 bases). The V gene lost 1 base and the J gene lost 0 bases, with 7 bases spanning the gap. CDR1 is GTSNPN, CDR2 SVGIG, per germline (reference sequence). There are 13 residues in the CDR3. Here the CDR3 reads CAWSGGLSYEQYF. The CDR3 coding sequence is TGTGCCTGGAGTGGGGGCCTCTCCTACGAGCAGTACTTC.

The chain is built from TRBV19 and TRBJ2-7; 9 bases are shared with TRBD2. The CDR3 sequence is 14 residues long. The V segment lost 8 bases and the J segment 6 bases; nucleotides outside the gene matches: 11. Germline V CDR1 and CDR2: LNHDA, SQIVND (reference sequence). The DNA of the CDR3 is TGTGCCAGTGGATATAGCGGGAGAAGCGGCGAGCAGTACTTC. It codes for CASGYSGRSGEQYF.

V is TRBV6-5 and J is TRBJ2-6, with TRBD1 as a possible D gene (5 bases). The CDR3 is 15 amino acids. The germline V gene has CDR1 MNHEY and CDR2 SVGAGI. V lost 7 bases and J lost 0, with 10 bases in between. Here the CDR3 reads CASIGASSGANVLTF. DNA for the CDR3: TGTGCCAGCATAGGGGCCTCCTCTGGGGCCAACGTCCTGACTTTC.

The sample holds a few counts of this clone. CDR3 nucleotide sequence: TGTGCCTGCCGCCCCGCGGGCCCGATCAAGCAGTACTTC. This translates into CACRPAGPIKQYF. The rearrangement joins TRBV2 to TRBJ2-7; D might be TRBD2 (5 bases). The germline V gene has CDR1 SNHLY and CDR2 FYNNEI. Trimming removed 11 bases from V and 8 bases from J, with 22 bases in between. CDR3 length: 13 residues.

The rearrangement uses TRBV3-1 (or the pseudogene TRBV3-2) and TRBJ1-1; 7 bases line up with TRBD1. With V trimmed by 4 bases and J by 3 bases, 8 bases remained unmatched. CDR1 is LGHDT and CDR2 is YNNKEL in the germline V gene (reference sequence). The CDR3 length is 15 residues. The CDR3 bases are TGTGCCAGCAGCCCCTTAAACAGGGGCTACACTGAAGCTTTCTTT. The encoded protein is CASSPLNRGYTEAFF.

This clone was seen a single time. The V and J genes are TRBV5-6 and TRBJ1-2; the D is unclear. Trimming left V 2 bases short and J 2 bases short, with 19 bases between. There are 17 residues in the CDR3. From germline, CDR1 is SGHDT and CDR2 YYEEEE. In DNA, the CDR3 is TGTGCCAGCAGCTTTCTTTATCGGGTGCGGTCGAACTATGGCTACACCTTC. This encodes CASSFLYRVRSNYGYTF.

The chain combines TRBV18 with TRBJ1-2; tentative D call: TRBD1 (6 bases). The CDR3 has 13 residues. From germline, CDR1 is KGHSH and CDR2 LQKENI. Trimming took 1 base from V and 4 from J, leaving 7 bases between them. The CDR3 nucleotides read TGTGCCAGCTCACCACAGGACAGCTATGGCTACACCTTC. It specifies CASSPQDSYGYTF.

This clone appeared a single time. The V and J genes are TRBV10-3 and TRBJ2-1; 7 bases map to TRBD2. CDR1 and CDR2 from the germline V gene are ENHRY and SYGVKD. This CDR3 contains 13 residues. V was pared by 8 bases and J by 5 bases, with 6 bases of the junction left unmatched. CDR3 loop: CAIAGLADNEQFF. The DNA for the CDR3 is TGTGCCATCGCCGGGCTAGCGGACAATGAGCAGTTCTTC.

The chain is built from TRBV7-8 and TRBJ1-5; a weak D match, TRBD1 (5 bases). With 5 bases removed from V and 0 bases from J, the gap between germline ends came to 14 bases. The CDR3 spans 16 residues. CDR1 is SGHVS and CDR2 is FQNEAQ in the germline V gene. This CDR3 is CASSPARVGSNQPQHF. The CDR3 region has the DNA TGTGCCAGCAGCCCGGCCAGGGTTGGTAGCAATCAGCCCCAGCATTTT.

This clone was seen only a few times. The V and J genes are TRBV7-8 and TRBJ2-1; a weak D match, TRBD2 (6 bases). V lost 5 bases, J lost 5 bases, and 13 bases lay in between. The CDR3 runs 14 residues. The germline CDR1 and CDR2 sequences are SGHVS and FQNEAQ. The CDR3 nucleotides are TGTGCCAGCAGCCCTAGGACTATAAACAATGAGCAGTTCTTC. Amino acid sequence: CASSPRTINNEQFF. The full variable domain, in which reference TRBV7-8 and TRBJ2-1 provide the parts outside the CDR3, is GAGVSQSPRYKVAKRGQDVALRCDPISGHVSLFWYQQALGQGPEFLTYFQNEAQLDKSGLPSDRFFAERPEGSVSTLKIQRTQQEDSAVYLCASSPRTINNEQFFGPGTRLTVL.

The chain uses TRBV5-6 and TRBJ1-1; D might be TRBD1 (6 bases). Germline V gene data show CDR1 as SGHDT and CDR2 as YYEEEE. The CDR3 is made up of 14 amino acids. The V gene lost 4 bases and the J gene lost 4 bases, with 14 bases spanning the gap. The CDR3 protein is CASSQGTKTTEAFF. CDR3 DNA: TGTGCCAGCAGCCAGGGGACCAAAACCACTGAAGCTTTCTTT. The full variable domain, with the rest looked up from reference TRBV5-6 and TRBJ1-1, is DAGVTQSPTHLIKTRGQQVTLRCSPKSGHDTVSWYQQALGQGPQFIFQYYEEEERQRGNFPDRFSGHQFPNYSSELNVNALLLGDSALYLCASSQGTKTTEAFFGQGTRLTVV.

This clone was seen a few times. V is TRBV11-3 and J is TRBJ2-7; D is ambiguous. In germline, CDR1 is SGHNT, CDR2 YENEEA. The CDR3 runs to 12 residues. V dropped 5 bases and J dropped 3 bases, with 8 bases sitting between them. This CDR3 is CASSGRVYEQYF. Here the CDR3 DNA reads TGTGCCAGCAGCGGGCGTGTCTACGAGCAGTACTTC.